The present entry profiles one TCR beta chain with its context. Its antigen is unknown. Base qualities are missing; no much larger clone stands one base away. The data originate from a study of blood T cell repertoires in COVID-19 (dated by TCRdb to about 2020). At the level of the whole study: The collaborator samples originated in the United States, Italy and Spain and spanned the acute and convalescent phases of COVID-19. The material from the prospective study consisted of cDNA or gDNA derived from T cells, B-cell-depleted T cells, or PBMCs. Subjects who had been exposed to COVID-19, were actively infected with it, or had recovered from it provided the deeply sampled blood TCRbeta repertoires that made up the dataset. The repertoires were released in a freely available public database meant as a resource for research on the immune response to SARS-CoV-2. The samples were drawn from two sources: the first 160 participants of the ongoing ImmuneRACE study, and 1,254 subjects contributed by 6 global collaborators. The sample metadata nearly always contained a de-identified subject ID, COVID-19 status, age in years and sex. HLA class I and class II types, where available, came from metadata supplied by the sample provider rather than from assay-based typing. Broader findings and caveats from the paper: The amount of clinical and demographic metadata varied by source and participant and was provided uncurated.

Participants in the prospective study were aged about 18 to 95 years, lived in about two dozen United States geographic areas, and enrolled through a virtual design. In the prospective study, participants were assigned to cohorts based on the clinical history participants reported in a screening survey and a study questionnaire. Recovered participants in ImmuneRACE Cohort 3 were defined by two consecutive negative NP/OP PCR tests, clearance by a healthcare professional, or resolution of symptoms. In the prospective study, mobile phlebotomists collected whole blood, serum and a nasopharyngeal or oropharyngeal swab from each participant. Additional blood draws and questionnaires over an approximately 2-month period could optionally be provided by prospective study participants. Before DNA extraction, blood samples from the prospective study were shipped at room temperature or frozen. TCRbeta CDR3 regions were amplified from genomic DNA by means of the immunoSEQ Assay, a bias-controlled multiplex PCR. Turning to the authors' computational methods: Nucleated cell counts per sample were estimated from amplification of reference gene primers within the assay. To quantify the absolute abundance of each unique TCRbeta CDR3 rearrangement, sequence reads were collapsed and filtered. For each sample, productive Simpson clonality was calculated as the square root of Simpson's diversity index over productive rearrangements. The table comes from immuneACCESS by way of TCRdb, which keeps in-frame sequences with V and J called. Part of the clones is missing from these tables; in studies checked, under half for an unresolved V gene and the rest for unknown reasons. The DNA was the basis for D and trimming; V, J and clone size are from that table. A total of around 240,000 clones appear in this sample, roughly 88% of them only once. The ten largest clones represent about 2.1% of the sample.

This TCR derives from a woman aged 50 to 60 who had recovered from COVID-19. Sample: PBMCs or T cells enriched from blood (not recorded which).

DNA sequence: TGTGCCAGCAGCTCCCCTGTACTGGTCCAAGAGACCCAGTACTTC. It specifies CASSSPVLVQETQYF. The chain was built from TRBV7-9 and TRBJ2-5, with no D gene named confidently. Including cysteine and phenylalanine, the CDR3 has 15 amino acids. Just the 45-base CDR3 DNA is kept, in frame starting at base 1. In the germline V gene (reference sequence), CDR1 corresponds to SEHNR and CDR2 to FQNEAQ. V loses 4 bases, J loses 1 base, and the germline ends lie 13 bases apart.